Listed below are T cell receptor beta chains from one sample, sequenced in a study of cytomegalovirus exposure and HLA in healthy donors. Assay used: immunoSEQ multiplex PCR; TCRdb lists only in-frame clones, some missing. The table includes around 130,000 clones, under 85% detected once. The sequencing input was PBMCs. These receptors all stem from a man aged 18-30 years in good health and CMV-seropositive. The CDR3 runs from the conserved cysteine through the conserved F or W. A D gene is named only where the DNA matches it firmly. Size values are once, few and many counts, or a class for expanded clones, and some rows have none.

. . TRBJ1-5 TRBV6-6 TGTGCCAGCAGTCATAGGGGGAGCAATCAGCCCCAGCATTTT CASSHRGSNQPQHF
TRBD1 . TRBJ2-3 TRBV6-5 TGTGCCAGCAGTTCTTACAGGGGATCGGATACGCAGTATTTT CASSSYRGSDTQYF
. . TRBJ2-7 TRBV7-2 TGTGCCAGCAGCTTCAGGGCCGACAGCTACGAGCAGTACTTC CASSFRADSYEQYF
TRBD1 . TRBJ1-4 TRBV6-5 TGTGCCAGCAGTTACTCGACAGGGGCTAACGAAAAACTGTTTTTT CASSYSTGANEKLFF
. . TRBJ2-1 TRBV6-1 TGTGCCAGCAATGGCGGGGTATCCTACAATGAGCAGTTCTTC CASNGGVSYNEQFF
TRBD2 few TRBJ2-1 TRBV5-1 TGCGCCAGCAGCAGAGGACTAGCGGGGGGGGTTGAGCAGTTCTTC CASSRGLAGGVEQFF
TRBD1 . TRBJ1-1 TRBV11-3 TGTGCCAGCAGCCCCACCGGACAGGCAGGAGGAGCTTTCTTT CASSPTGQAGGAFF
. few TRBJ1-1 TRBV5-1 TGCGCCAGCAGCAAGGGACACATGAACACTGAAGCTTTCTTT CASSKGHMNTEAFF
TRBD1 . TRBJ1-1 TRBV29-1 TGCAGCGTTAAGAGAACAGGGGTGGGGGGGAACACTGAAGCTTTCTTT CSVKRTGVGGNTEAFF
. few TRBJ1-4 TRBV25-1 TGTGCCAGCAGTGAATCTTCTGAAAAACTGTTTTTT CASSESSEKLFF
TRBD1 once TRBJ1-2 TRBV2 TGTGCCAGCGACTTAGGACAGGACTATGGCTACACCTTC CASDLGQDYGYTF
TRBD1 . TRBJ1-2 TRBV5-1 TGCGCCAGCAGCCCAACGACAGGGAGAGGGAACTATGGCTACACCTTC CASSPTTGRGNYGYTF
TRBD2 . TRBJ2-4 TRBV15 TGTGCCACCAGCAGGGGACTAGCGGGGGGCTCCACTCTAGCCAAAAACATTCAGTACTTC CATSRGLAGGSTLAKNIQYF
. . TRBJ1-1 TRBV6-5 TGTGCCAGCAGTTACTTTGGCAGGGAGGACACTGAAGCTTTCTTT CASSYFGREDTEAFF
TRBD2 few TRBJ2-1 TRBV7-8 TGTGCCAGCAGCTTAGCTGGTAGCGGGAGTGTCAATGAGCAGTTCTTC CASSLAGSGSVNEQFF
. . TRBJ1-3 TRBV2 TGTGCCAGCAGTGAACTGAACCCTACTGGAAACACCATATATTTT CASSELNPTGNTIYF
. . TRBJ1-2 TRBV9 TGTGCCAGCAGCGCACCGGAGGACAGAGCTAACTATGGCTACACCTTC CASSAPEDRANYGYTF
. . TRBJ1-2 TRBV7-3 TGTGCCAGCAGCTCTGGGGTCGGGGACTACACCTTC CASSSGVGDYTF
TRBD1 . TRBJ1-5 TRBV5-1 TGCGCCAGCAGCTTGGACAGGGGAGATCAGCCCCAGCATTTT CASSLDRGDQPQHF
. few TRBJ2-1 TRBV7-9 TGTGCCAGCAGCTTAGTTGTCTTGGAGCAGTTCTTC CASSLVVLEQFF
TRBD2 . TRBJ2-7 TRBV5-4 TGTGCCAGCAGGACTTACGGGAGGGGATACGAGCAGTACTTC CASRTYGRGYEQYF
. . TRBJ2-2 TRBV11-2 TGTGCCAGCAGCTTAGATTTTGGGGCAGGAGGGGAAACCGGGGAGCTGTTTTTT CASSLDFGAGGETGELFF
TRBD1 . TRBJ1-2 TRBV5-1 TGCGCCAGCAGCTTGGGTACAGGGGGCTATGATGGCTACACCTTC CASSLGTGGYDGYTF
. few TRBJ2-7 TRBV5-6 TGTGCCAGCAGCTTGGGCCCGCGCTCCTACGAGCAGTACTTC CASSLGPRSYEQYF
. . TRBJ2-1 TRBV7-9 TGTGCCAGCAGCCGGAGGGAACTCTACGTTCAGTTCTTC CASSRRELYVQFF
TRBD2 . TRBJ2-3 TRBV6-5 TGTGCCAGCAGCCCAGCGGGGGGGGCGGATACGCAGTATTTT CASSPAGGADTQYF
TRBD1 . TRBJ1-6 TRBV2 TGTGCCAGCAGCGGGACAGGCATTTATAATTCACCCCTCCACTTT CASSGTGIYNSPLHF
. . TRBJ2-3 TRBV29-1 TGCAGCGTTGAGCGGGACGTCGGTACAGATACGCAGTATTTT CSVERDVGTDTQYF
TRBD1 . TRBJ1-1 TRBV5-5 TGTGCCAGCAGCTGGGACAGGTCACCGAACACTGAAGCTTTCTTT CASSWDRSPNTEAFF
TRBD1 . TRBJ1-5 TRBV2 TGTGCCAGCCAAGGGGGTCTTTCAGGGGGGCATCAGCCCCAGCATTTT CASQGGLSGGHQPQHF
TRBD1 . TRBJ1-1 TRBV5-1 TGCGCCAGCAGCTTGATGGGCCAGGGGGCGCCGGGGTTATTGGACACTGAAGCTTTCTTT CASSLMGQGAPGLLDTEAFF
TRBD1 . TRBJ1-5 TRBV15 TGTGCCACCAGCAGACAGGGGGTAGGTTCTCAGCCCCAGCATTTT CATSRQGVGSQPQHF
. . TRBJ2-5 TRBV11-3 TGTGCCAGCAGCTCGTATGGGAAGGGGCAGTACTTC CASSSYGKGQYF
. . TRBJ2-1 TRBV29-1 TGCAGCGTTGAACTGGAGGGCGCGGGCAATGAGCAGTTCTTC CSVELEGAGNEQFF
TRBD1 . TRBJ1-2 TRBV7-6 TGTGCCAGCAGCCGGGGACAGGGACCCTACACCTTC CASSRGQGPYTF
TRBD1 once TRBJ2-5 TRBV5-4 TGTGCCAGCAGCTCGGGACAGGGGGGAGAGACCCAGTACTTC CASSSGQGGETQYF
TRBD2 . TRBJ2-1 TRBV19 TGTGCCAGTAGTATTACTAGCGGGGCCTACAATGAGCAGTTCTTC CASSITSGAYNEQFF
TRBD1 . TRBJ1-1 TRBV19 TGTGCCAGTAGTATTACCTGGACAGGGTCGAACACTGAAGCTTTCTTT CASSITWTGSNTEAFF
TRBD1 . TRBJ2-7 TRBV6-1 TGTGCCAGCAGTGTGAGATACAAGGGACAGGGAGGTTCGTCCTACGAGCAGTACTTC CASSVRYKGQGGSSYEQYF
TRBD2 . TRBJ2-7 TRBV6-5 TGTGCCAGCAGCTCGGGACTAGCGGGGCCCTACGAGCAGTACTTC CASSSGLAGPYEQYF
. medium-sized TRBJ1-2 TRBV25-1 TGTGCCAGCACCGAGGGGGGGTTCTATGGCTACACCTTC CASTEGGFYGYTF
. . TRBJ2-3 TRBV4-2 TGTGCCAGCAGCCAAGAGTCAAGCACAGATACGCAGTATTTT CASSQESSTDTQYF
TRBD1 . TRBJ1-4 TRBV7-6 TGTGCCAGCAGCTTAGAGGGACAGCCTAATGAAAAACTGTTTTTT CASSLEGQPNEKLFF
TRBD1 . TRBJ1-2 TRBV11-2 TGTGCCAGCAGCCAAGACAGGGGAAGAGCTAACTATGGCTACACCTTC CASSQDRGRANYGYTF
TRBD1 . TRBJ1-2 TRBV6-5 TGTGCCAGCAGTTATAGGGGACAGGGAAATGGCTACACCTTC CASSYRGQGNGYTF
TRBD1 . TRBJ2-1 TRBV6-5 TGTGCCAGCAGGAAACAGGGGAAGCAGTTCTTC CASRKQGKQFF
. . TRBJ1-2 TRBV27 TGTGCCAGCAGCCGTAGGACAGCTTCTTTCGAGCTGTTCGATGGCTACACCTTC CASSRRTASFELFDGYTF
TRBD2 . TRBJ2-1 TRBV2 TGTGCCAGCATGGGGACTAGCGGCAATGAGCAGTTCTTC CASMGTSGNEQFF
. . TRBJ1-1 TRBV4-1 TGCGCCAGCACCGCAAGGTCGGGTGTTGCTGAAGCTTTCTTT CASTARSGVAEAFF
. . TRBJ1-2 TRBV6-5 TGTGCCAGCAGCACTGACTACAACTATGGCTACACCTTC CASSTDYNYGYTF
. . TRBJ1-1 TRBV28 TGTGCCAGCAACTGGACCCCGACGGGGGGCACTGAAGCTTTCTTT CASNWTPTGGTEAFF
TRBD1 . TRBJ1-2 TRBV7-2 TGTGCCAGCAGCCCACCGGGACAGAACTATGGCTACACCTTC CASSPPGQNYGYTF
. . TRBJ1-4 TRBV27 TGTGCCAGCAGTTATCAGGGTGGGAGGCGGAAACTGTTTTTT CASSYQGGRRKLFF
. . TRBJ2-3 TRBV4-1 TGCGCCAGCAGCCAGACAGATTCTCCTCGCGATACGCAGTATTTT CASSQTDSPRDTQYF